Shown below are 3 T cell receptor beta chains from a single sample sequenced in a study of blood T cell repertoires in COVID-19. Repertoires were generated with immunoSEQ multiplex PCR, while TCRdb's copy carries only in-frame clones and drops some. Seen here are about 230,000 clones, more than 70% observed once, and the top ten hold roughly 2.6%. The source material was peripheral blood. The receptor source for this set is a woman aged 60-70 years with acute or convalescent COVID-19.

The chain uses TRBV29-1 and TRBJ2-7; D uncertain. Trimming pared 6 bases from V and 2 bases from J, leaving 20 bases between. Germline CDR1 reads SQVTM; CDR2 reads ANQGSEA. This CDR3 comprises 15 residues. The CDR3 spells CSVARRQSSPYEQYF. Written as DNA, the CDR3 is TGCAGCGTCGCGAGGCGTCAAAGCTCTCCCTACGAGCAGTACTTC.

The chain links TRBV11-2 to TRBJ2-3, with D perhaps matching TRBD2 (6 bases). This CDR3 is 17 amino acids long. The V gene lost 0 bases and the J gene lost 2 bases, with 15 bases spanning the gap. Germline loops: CDR1 SGHAT, CDR2 FQNNGV. As DNA, the CDR3 is TGTGCCAGCAGCTTAGACCGGGCGGGGCTGTTCACAGATACGCAGTATTTT. Encoded protein: CASSLDRAGLFTDTQYF.

The chain links TRBV18 to TRBJ1-1, with D possibly matching TRBD1 (5 bases). The CDR3 loop spans 17 amino acids. The germline CDR1 and CDR2 sequences are KGHSH and LQKENI. The V end was cut by 2 bases, the J end by 0 bases, with 16 bases between. The CDR3 DNA sequence: TGTGCCAGCTCACCAGTCCCCATTACAGGCCTGAACACTGAAGCTTTCTTT. Residues: CASSPVPITGLNTEAFF.